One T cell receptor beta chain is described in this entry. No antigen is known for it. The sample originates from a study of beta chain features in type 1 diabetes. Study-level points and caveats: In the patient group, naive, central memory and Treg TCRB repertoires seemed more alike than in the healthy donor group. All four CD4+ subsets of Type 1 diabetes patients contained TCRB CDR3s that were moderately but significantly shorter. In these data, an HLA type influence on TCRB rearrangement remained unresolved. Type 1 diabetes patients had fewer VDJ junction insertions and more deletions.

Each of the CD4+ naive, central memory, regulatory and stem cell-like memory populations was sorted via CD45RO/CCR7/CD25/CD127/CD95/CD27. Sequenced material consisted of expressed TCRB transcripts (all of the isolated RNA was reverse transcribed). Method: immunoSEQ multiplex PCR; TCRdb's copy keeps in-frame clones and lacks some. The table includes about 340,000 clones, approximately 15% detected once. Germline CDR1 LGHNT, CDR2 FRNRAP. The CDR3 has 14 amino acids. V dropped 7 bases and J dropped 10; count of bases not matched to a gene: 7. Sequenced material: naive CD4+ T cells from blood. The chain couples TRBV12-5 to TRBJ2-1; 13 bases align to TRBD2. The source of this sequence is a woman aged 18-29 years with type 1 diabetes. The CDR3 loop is CASAGLAGATEQFF. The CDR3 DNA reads TGTGCTAGTGCCGGACTAGCGGGGGCCACCGAGCAGTTCTTC.